The present entry profiles one TCR beta chain with its context. The antigen is not known. Sorting produced populations that all topped 95% purity. Expressed TCRB transcripts were sequenced, since all the RNA that had been isolated was reverse transcribed. The table came from immunoSEQ multiplex PCR; TCRdb's copy has only in-frame clones and leaves some out. Of about 250,000 clones listed, 14% are singletons. This specimen comes from a study of beta chain features in type 1 diabetes. The CDR3 loop spans 15 amino acids. Germline loops: CDR1 SGHNT, CDR2 YYREEE (reference sequence). Trimming took off 4 bases at V and 0 bases at J, with 12 bases between the two ends. Study outcomes and limitations: Whatever favoring of shorter templates PCR might show would apply equally to patients and controls. A cDNA-based sequencing approach could over-represent cells with high TCR expression. Naive, central memory and Treg TCRB repertoires appeared more alike in patients than in healthy donors.

Sequencing was done on a sample of naive CD4+ T cells from blood. This sequence joins TRBV5-4 and TRBJ2-3; possible D gene TRBD2, 6 bases. The source of this sequence is a woman in her forties in good health. CDR3 sequence: CASSATSSSTDTQYF. CDR3 DNA sequence: TGTGCCAGCAGCGCTACTAGCTCTAGCACAGATACGCAGTATTTT.